A selection of T cell receptor beta chains follows, all from one sample in a study of T-cell reconstitution after alpha-beta-depleted transplantation in children. A single record per CDR3 protein comes from TCRdb applying MiXCR to the PCR reads. The data show 450,000 to 500,000 distinct CDR3 sequences, with under 15% seen just once and approximately 5.4% held by the top ten. The specimen comprised PBMCs from the stem cell graft donor, sampled from the stem cell graft. All receptors derive from a human donor who donated a stem cell graft to a child with combined immunodeficiency. Both conserved end residues are part of each CDR3. The order of the fields is V gene, D gene, J gene, clone size, CDR3 protein, CDR3 DNA. A D gene is named only where the DNA matches it firmly. Rows give clone size only sometimes, using once, few, many, or a class for an expanded clone.

V: TRBV11-2; D: .; J: TRBJ2-7; size: many; CDR3: CASSLDFRSYEQYF; DNA: TGTGCCAGCAGCTTAGATTTCAGGTCCTACGAGCAGTACTTC
V: TRBV9; D: .; J: TRBJ2-5; size: .; CDR3: CASSHPGGLAIETQYF; DNA: TGTGCCAGCAGCCATCCTGGGGGGCTAGCTATAGAGACCCAGTACTTC
V: TRBV15; D: .; J: TRBJ1-5; size: many; CDR3: CATSRRRQPQHF; DNA: TGTGCCACCAGCAGACGACGACAGCCCCAGCATTTT
V: TRBV12-3/TRBV12-4; D: .; J: TRBJ2-7; size: few; CDR3: CASSLWAGTYEQYF; DNA: TGTGCCAGCAGTTTATGGGCAGGTACCTACGAGCAGTACTTC
V: TRBV9; D: TRBD2; J: TRBJ2-1; size: .; CDR3: CASSVHAGGTDEQFF; DNA: TGTGCCAGCAGCGTACACGCGGGAGGTACCGATGAGCAGTTCTTC
V: TRBV29-1; D: .; J: TRBJ2-1; size: many; CDR3: CSVEARNEQFF; DNA: TGCAGCGTTGAGGCCCGCAATGAGCAGTTCTTC
V: TRBV12-3/TRBV12-4; D: .; J: TRBJ2-3; size: .; CDR3: CASSPLRKRSTDTQYF; DNA: TGTGCCAGCAGCCCTCTACGTAAGCGGAGCACAGATACGCAGTATTTT
V: TRBV7-9; D: TRBD2; J: TRBJ2-1; size: few; CDR3: CASSTPRLAEYNEQFF; DNA: TGTGCCAGCAGCACACCCCGACTAGCGGAGTACAATGAGCAGTTCTTC
V: TRBV3-1; D: .; J: TRBJ1-1; size: .; CDR3: CASSQVPDMNTEAFF; DNA: TGTGCCAGCAGCCAAGTTCCCGATATGAACACTGAAGCTTTCTTT
V: TRBV12-3/TRBV12-4; D: TRBD2; J: TRBJ2-3; size: many; CDR3: CASSFPGGPADTQYF; DNA: TGTGCCAGCAGTTTTCCGGGGGGGCCTGCAGATACGCAGTATTTT
V: TRBV4-3; D: TRBD2; J: TRBJ2-1; size: many; CDR3: CASSRARLAGDEQFF; DNA: TGCGCCAGCAGCCGAGCACGACTAGCGGGGGACGAGCAGTTCTTC
V: TRBV11-2; D: .; J: TRBJ2-2; size: .; CDR3: CASSFIVGSTGELFF; DNA: TGTGCCAGCAGCTTTATCGTTGGCTCCACCGGGGAGCTGTTTTTT
V: TRBV4-1; D: .; J: TRBJ1-1; size: many; CDR3: CASSQVFSRGNRDTEAFF; DNA: TGCGCCAGCAGCCAAGTTTTCAGTCGGGGCAATCGCGACACTGAAGCTTTCTTT
V: TRBV10-3; D: .; J: TRBJ2-1; size: many; CDR3: CAIRVRQGIDIGDNEQFF; DNA: TGTGCCATCAGGGTACGGCAGGGGATCGATATAGGGGACAATGAGCAGTTCTTC
V: TRBV24-1; D: .; J: TRBJ1-1; size: .; CDR3: CATRGGSLNTEAFF; DNA: TGTGCCACCCGAGGGGGATCCCTGAACACTGAAGCTTTCTTT
V: TRBV5-5; D: TRBD1; J: TRBJ2-1; size: few; CDR3: CASSSWTGSSYNEQFF; DNA: TGTGCCAGCAGTTCCTGGACAGGTAGCTCCTACAATGAGCAGTTCTTC
V: TRBV12-3/TRBV12-4; D: .; J: TRBJ2-1; size: many; CDR3: CASSLSWRSYNEQFF; DNA: TGTGCCAGCAGTTTATCGTGGAGATCCTACAATGAGCAGTTCTTC
V: TRBV12-3/TRBV12-4; D: TRBD2; J: TRBJ2-7; size: .; CDR3: CASSKRAGGAYEQYF; DNA: TGTGCCAGCAGCAAAAGAGCGGGAGGGGCCTACGAGCAGTACTTC
V: TRBV20-1; D: TRBD2; J: TRBJ2-5; size: .; CDR3: CSARDLGGLAYQETQYF; DNA: TGCAGTGCTAGAGATTTGGGAGGACTAGCTTACCAAGAGACCCAGTACTTC
V: TRBV6-5; D: .; J: TRBJ1-4; size: few; CDR3: CATRFLENEKLFF; DNA: TGTGCCACCCGATTCCTCGAGAATGAAAAACTGTTTTTT
V: TRBV7-2; D: TRBD1; J: TRBJ2-7; size: few; CDR3: CASSPSGTVGYEQYF; DNA: TGTGCCAGCAGCCCCTCCGGGACAGTGGGGTACGAGCAGTACTTC
V: TRBV5-4; D: .; J: TRBJ1-2; size: many; CDR3: CASSFSSTYYGYTF; DNA: TGTGCCAGCAGCTTTAGTTCCACCTACTATGGCTACACCTTC